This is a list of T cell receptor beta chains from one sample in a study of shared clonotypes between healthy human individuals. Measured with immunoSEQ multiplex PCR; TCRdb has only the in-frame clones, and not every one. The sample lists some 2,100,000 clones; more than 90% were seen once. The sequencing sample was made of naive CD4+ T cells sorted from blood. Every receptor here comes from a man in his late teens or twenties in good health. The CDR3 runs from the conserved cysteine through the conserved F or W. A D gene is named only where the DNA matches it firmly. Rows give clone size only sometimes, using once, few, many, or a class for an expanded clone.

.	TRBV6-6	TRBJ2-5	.	CASSDWGTQYF	TGTGCCAGCAGTGACTGGGGGACCCAGTACTTC
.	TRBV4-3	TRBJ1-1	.	CASSQGHGASTEAFF	TGCGCCAGCAGCCAGGGTCACGGAGCCTCCACTGAAGCTTTCTTT
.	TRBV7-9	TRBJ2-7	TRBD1	CASSLRTGFGEEQYF	TGTGCCAGCAGCCTAAGGACAGGGTTCGGGGAGGAGCAGTACTTC
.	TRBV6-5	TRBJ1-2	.	CASSLIGTYGYTF	TGTGCCAGCAGTTTGATAGGGACCTATGGCTACACCTTC
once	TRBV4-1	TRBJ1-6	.	CASSQEGNSPLHF	TGCGCCAGCAGCCAAGAGGGAAATTCACCCCTCCACTTT
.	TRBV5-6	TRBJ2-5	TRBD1	CASSLVLTGGRETQYF	TGTGCCAGCAGCTTGGTCCTTACAGGGGGGAGAGAGACCCAGTACTTC
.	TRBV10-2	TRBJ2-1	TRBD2	CASIRGLAGNNEQFF	TGCGCCAGCATTCGGGGACTAGCGGGAAACAATGAGCAGTTCTTC
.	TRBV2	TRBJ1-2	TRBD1	CASSEGQRGFYGYTF	TGTGCCAGCAGTGAGGGACAGCGCGGGTTCTATGGCTACACCTTC
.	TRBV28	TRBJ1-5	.	CASSFRKQPQHF	TGTGCCAGCAGTTTCAGAAAACAGCCCCAGCATTTT
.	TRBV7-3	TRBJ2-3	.	CASSLEGRTDTQYF	TGTGCCAGCAGCTTAGAGGGGCGCACAGATACGCAGTATTTT
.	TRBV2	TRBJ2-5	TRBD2	CASILPGLAGQETQYF	TGTGCCAGCATCCTACCGGGACTAGCGGGGCAAGAGACCCAGTACTTC
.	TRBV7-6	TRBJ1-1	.	CASSLAEGDTEAFF	TGTGCCAGCAGCTTAGCGGAGGGAGACACTGAAGCTTTCTTT
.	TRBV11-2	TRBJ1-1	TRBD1	CASSREDRGNTEAFF	TGTGCCAGCAGCAGGGAGGACAGGGGGAACACTGAAGCTTTCTTT
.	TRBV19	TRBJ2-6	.	CASSIQGGANVLTF	TGTGCCAGTAGTATACAGGGTGGGGCCAACGTCCTGACTTTC
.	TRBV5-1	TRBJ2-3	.	CASSLSGAASTDTQYF	TGCGCCAGCAGCTTGAGTGGAGCGGCGAGCACAGATACGCAGTATTTT
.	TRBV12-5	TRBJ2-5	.	CASGGEETQYF	TGTGCTAGTGGGGGGGAAGAGACCCAGTACTTC
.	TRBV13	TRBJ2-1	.	CASSLEALGTYNEQFF	TGTGCCAGCAGCTTAGAAGCCCTCGGCACTTACAATGAGCAGTTCTTC
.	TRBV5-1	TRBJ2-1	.	CASSPLQRREISEQFF	TGCGCCAGCAGCCCGCTCCAGCGTAGGGAAATTAGTGAGCAGTTCTTC
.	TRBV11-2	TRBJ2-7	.	CASSESAGIYEQYF	TGTGCCAGCAGCGAATCGGCAGGGATCTACGAGCAGTACTTC
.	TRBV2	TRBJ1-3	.	CASSGETGNTIYF	TGTGCCAGCAGCGGCGAAACTGGAAACACCATATATTTT
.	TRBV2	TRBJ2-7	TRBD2	CASSLAGEYEQYF	TGTGCCAGCAGCCTAGCGGGAGAGTACGAGCAGTACTTC
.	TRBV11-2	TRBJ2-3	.	CASSPPTDTQYF	TGTGCCAGCAGCCCACCGACAGATACGCAGTATTTT
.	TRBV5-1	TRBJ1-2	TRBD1	CASSSTGYDVNGYTF	TGCGCCAGCAGCTCGACAGGGTACGACGTAAATGGCTACACCTTC
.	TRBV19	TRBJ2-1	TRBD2	CASSTSGRVNEQFF	TGTGCCAGTAGTACTAGCGGGAGGGTCAATGAGCAGTTCTTC
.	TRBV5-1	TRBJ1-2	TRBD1	CASSSDPGPGGGYTF	TGCGCCAGCAGCTCCGACCCGGGGCCAGGGGGTGGCTACACCTTC
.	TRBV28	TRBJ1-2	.	CASSLQGKSNYGYTF	TGTGCCAGCAGTCTTCAGGGTAAATCGAACTATGGCTACACCTTC
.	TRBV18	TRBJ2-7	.	CASSPQLGMVSAVGNEQYF	TGTGCCAGCTCACCCCAACTAGGTATGGTTTCGGCGGTAGGAAACGAGCAGTACTTC
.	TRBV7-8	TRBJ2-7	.	CASSLDTAGSYSYEQYF	TGTGCCAGCAGCTTAGATACTGCAGGCTCTTACTCCTACGAGCAGTACTTC
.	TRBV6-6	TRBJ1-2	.	CASSYSSSAVNYGYTF	TGTGCCAGCAGTTACTCGTCAAGTGCCGTCAATTATGGCTACACCTTC
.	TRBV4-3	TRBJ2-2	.	CASSFYTSTGELFF	TGCGCCAGCAGCTTCTATACCTCCACCGGGGAGCTGTTTTTT
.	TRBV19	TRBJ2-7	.	CASRESGLGSYEQYF	TGTGCCAGTAGGGAATCGGGGCTTGGGTCCTACGAGCAGTACTTC
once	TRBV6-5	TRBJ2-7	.	CASSYSARDTNYEQYF	TGTGCCAGCAGTTACTCGGCGCGGGACACAAACTACGAGCAGTACTTC
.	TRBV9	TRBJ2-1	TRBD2	CASSVGASGANNEQFF	TGTGCCAGCAGCGTAGGGGCTAGCGGCGCGAACAATGAGCAGTTCTTC
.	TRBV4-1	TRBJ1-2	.	CASSQVGQVNNYGYTF	TGCGCCAGCAGCCAAGTTGGGCAGGTGAACAACTATGGCTACACCTTC
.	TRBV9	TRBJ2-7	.	CASSSGHLAHEQYF	TGTGCCAGCAGCTCCGGACACCTAGCCCACGAGCAGTACTTC
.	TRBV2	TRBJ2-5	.	CASSGQFQETQYF	TGTGCCAGCAGTGGACAGTTTCAAGAGACCCAGTACTTC
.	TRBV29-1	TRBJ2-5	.	CSVLYQRAQETQYF	TGCAGCGTTTTATATCAGAGGGCCCAAGAGACCCAGTACTTC
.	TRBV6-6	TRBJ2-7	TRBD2	CASSPTGLAVDEQYF	TGTGCCAGCAGCCCCACTGGACTAGCGGTCGACGAGCAGTACTTC
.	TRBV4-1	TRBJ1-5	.	CASSQGGLINQPQHF	TGCGCCAGCAGCCAGGGAGGACTGATCAATCAGCCCCAGCATTTT
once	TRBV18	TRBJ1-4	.	CASSRASLEKLFF	TGTGCCAGCTCACGGGCGAGTTTGGAAAAACTGTTTTTT
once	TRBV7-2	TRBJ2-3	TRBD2	CASSLVASGGARDTQYF	TGTGCCAGCAGCTTAGTGGCTAGCGGGGGGGCCAGGGATACGCAGTATTTT
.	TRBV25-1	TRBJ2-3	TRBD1	CASSESSRGLLDTQYF	TGTGCCAGCAGTGAATCGAGCAGGGGGTTGTTGGATACGCAGTATTTT
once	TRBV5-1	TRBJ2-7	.	CASSLPTRGEQYF	TGCGCCAGCAGCCTTCCGACCAGGGGCGAGCAGTACTTC
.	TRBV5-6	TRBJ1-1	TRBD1	CASSAGQLNTEAFF	TGTGCCAGCAGCGCGGGACAGCTGAACACTGAAGCTTTCTTT
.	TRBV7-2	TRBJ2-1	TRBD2	CASRVLAGAYNEQFF	TGTGCCAGCAGGGTACTAGCGGGAGCCTACAATGAGCAGTTCTTC
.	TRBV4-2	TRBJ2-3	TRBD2	CASSLGTSGGGTDTQYF	TGTGCCAGCAGCCTCGGGACTAGCGGGGGGGGAACAGATACGCAGTATTTT
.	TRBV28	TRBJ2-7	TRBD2	CASSLAGVKYF	TGTGCCAGCAGTTTAGCGGGAGTAAAGTACTTC
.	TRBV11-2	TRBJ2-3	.	CASSLAYTDTQYF	TGTGCCAGCAGCCTGGCTTACACAGATACGCAGTATTTT
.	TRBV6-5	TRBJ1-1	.	CASGEGNTEAFF	TGTGCCAGTGGAGAGGGGAACACTGAAGCTTTCTTT
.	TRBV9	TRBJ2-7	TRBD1	CASTRGQGAGEQYF	TGTGCCAGCACCCGAGGACAGGGGGCAGGAGAGCAGTACTTC
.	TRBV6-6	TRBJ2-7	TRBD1	CASRGGQGSSYEQYF	TGTGCCAGCAGGGGCGGACAGGGATCTTCCTACGAGCAGTACTTC
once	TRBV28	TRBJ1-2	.	CAGFGRRHYGYTF	TGTGCCGGATTCGGACGTCGTCACTATGGCTACACCTTC
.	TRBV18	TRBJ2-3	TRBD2	CASSLTTTSGGTDTQYF	TGTGCCAGCTCACTTACTACGACTAGCGGGGGGACAGATACGCAGTATTTT
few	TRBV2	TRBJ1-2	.	CASSGQLYGYTF	TGTGCCAGCAGTGGGCAGCTCTATGGCTACACCTTC
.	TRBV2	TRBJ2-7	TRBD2	CASSDPAGGGYGEQYF	TGTGCCAGCAGTGACCCGGCCGGCGGGGGGTATGGGGAGCAGTACTTC
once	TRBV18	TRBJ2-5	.	CASSPAGFPLGETQYF	TGTGCCAGCTCACCTGCCGGGTTCCCGTTGGGTGAGACCCAGTACTTC
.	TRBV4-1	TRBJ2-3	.	CASSQDWTSTDTQYF	TGCGCCAGCAGCCAAGATTGGACTAGCACAGATACGCAGTATTTT
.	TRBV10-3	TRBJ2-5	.	CAISESWQGSETQYF	TGTGCCATCAGTGAGTCGTGGCAGGGGTCAGAGACCCAGTACTTC